The clone carrying this TCR beta chain was detected a few times. The data were taken from a study of CD8 T cells in ankylosing spondylitis. MiXCR, applied by TCRdb to the 5' RACE reads, yields one record per CDR3 protein. The data contain about 250,000 distinct CDR3 sequences, 32% of them seen just once; the ten biggest clones take up about 4%. Germline V gives CDR1 DFQATT, CDR2 SNEGSKA (reference sequence). Germline trimming cut 0 bases from V and 6 bases from J; bases unmatched to any gene: 9. This CDR3 is built from 15 residues. This receptor was obtained from a male donor with ankylosing spondylitis or in good health (not recorded which). The sample was blood, either unsorted or a sorted T cell fraction (not recorded which). The chain joins TRBV20-1 to TRBJ2-3; 7 nucleotides align to TRBD1. The CDR3 DNA reads TGCAGTGCTAGAGATGAGGGGGCCCGAGTGGATACGCAGTATTTT. This sequence encodes CSARDEGARVDTQYF.